This T cell receptor (beta chain) was documented in a study of a mutant IDH1 vaccine in newly diagnosed glioma. Profiled with immunoSEQ multiplex PCR; TCRdb holds only in-frame clones, not every one. Here the sample spans around 84,000 clones, 81% being singletons. As to time point: week 47, end of study. Topical imiquimod accompanied each vaccine dose, which consisted of 300 ug of mutant IDH1 20-mer peptide. As concerns this clone: What it recognizes is unknown.

This receptor was obtained from a man aged 40-50 years with glioma. Sequencing was performed on PBMCs, taken from a glioma patient whose treatment included an IDH1 peptide vaccine.

The CDR3 region is CASSYNGGGHTEAFF. In DNA form, the CDR3 reads TGTGCCAGCAGTTATAATGGGGGGGGCCACACTGAAGCTTTCTTT. The chain employs TRBV6-5 and TRBJ1-1; D is possibly TRBD1 (6 bases). Per germline, CDR1 MNHEY and CDR2 SVGAGI. The V gene lost 3 bases and the J gene lost 3 bases, with 14 bases spanning the gap. This CDR3 is 15 amino acids long.